One and the same sample provided the 8 T cell receptor beta chains below, sequenced in a study of OX40 agonist ivuxolimab in advanced cancers. TCRdb's copy holds only in-frame clones and misses some; the assay was immunoSEQ multiplex PCR. The sample yields just over 90,000 clones, roughly 94% seen once. Sequences were derived from CD4+ or CD8+ T cells sorted from blood, sampled in a trial of the OX40 agonist ivuxolimab. The receptors shown here come from an adult with an advanced solid tumor such as melanoma, head and neck, liver or kidney cancer.

V is TRBV7-6 and J is TRBJ2-7; 8 positions match TRBD1. After removal of 0 bases from V and 9 bases from J, the junction contained 10 bases not matched to a gene. The germline V gene has CDR1 SGHVS and CDR2 FNYEAQ. The CDR3 sequence is 15 residues long. The CDR3: CASSLAPGGNGVQYF. The CDR3 DNA reads TGTGCCAGCAGCTTAGCCCCAGGGGGCAACGGAGTGCAGTACTTC.

The chain is built from TRBV6-4 and TRBJ2-3; 10 bases are shared with TRBD2. After removal of 10 bases from V and 6 bases from J, the junction contained 13 bases not matched to a gene. The CDR3 is made up of 15 amino acids. The germline V gene encodes CDR1 MRHNA and CDR2 SNTAGT. In DNA form, the CDR3 reads TGTGCCACTCAACTCCTAGCGGGAGTGGGTGATACGCAGTATTTT. It is translated as CATQLLAGVGDTQYF.

The chain has TRBV5-6 and TRBJ1-1, with D perhaps TRBD1 (5 bases). CDR3 size: 17 residues. V lost 0 bases, J lost 0 bases, and 15 bases lay in between. In germline, CDR1 is SGHDT, CDR2 YYEEEE. As DNA, the CDR3 is TGTGCCAGCAGCTTGGGTTTAGGGGAGGGGATGAACACTGAAGCTTTCTTT. Translated: CASSLGLGEGMNTEAFF.

The rearrangement uses TRBV19 and TRBJ1-2, with D possibly TRBD1 on 5 matching bases. This CDR3 region has 14 residues. With 3 bases removed from V and 0 bases from J, the gap between germline ends came to 8 bases. Germline CDR1 is LNHDA and CDR2 is SQIVND (reference sequence). The DNA for the CDR3 is TGTGCCAGTAGTATGGGACCTACTAACTATGGCTACACCTTC. The encoded protein is CASSMGPTNYGYTF.

The chain combines TRBV5-4 with TRBJ1-4; 8 nucleotides agree with TRBD1. Looked up from germline, CDR1 is SGHNT and CDR2 is YYREEE (reference sequence). CDR3 length: 14 amino acids. Trimming cost V 0 bases and J 5 bases; bases outside gene matches: 0. CDR3 sequence: CASSLGQGNEKLFF. In DNA, the CDR3 is TGTGCCAGCAGCTTGGGACAGGGGAATGAAAAACTGTTTTTT.

This clone appeared a single time. The chain carries TRBV5-6 and TRBJ1-2; the D is unclear. CDR1 is SGHDT, CDR2 YYEEEE, per germline. Trimming pared 3 bases from V and 5 bases from J, leaving 20 bases between. The CDR3 totals 16 residues. The CDR3 DNA is TGTGCCAGCAGCTCCTTGGTTCAGGTTTTGTGGTATGGCTACACCTTC. It translates to CASSSLVQVLWYGYTF.

The V call is TRBV27, the J call TRBJ2-2; D unclear. The CDR3 has 12 residues. Germline CDR1 reads MNHEY; CDR2 reads SMNVEV (reference sequence). Trimming took off 6 bases at V and 5 bases at J, with 7 bases between the two ends. Here the CDR3 reads CASRQWTGELFF. The CDR3 DNA is TGTGCCAGCAGACAGTGGACCGGGGAGCTGTTTTTT.

The CDR3 sequence: CATQETYGYTF. The CDR3 DNA reads TGTGCCACCCAGGAGACCTATGGCTACACCTTC. This sequence joins TRBV19 and TRBJ1-2; no definite D call. There are 11 residues in the CDR3. Germline lookup yields CDR1 LNHDA and CDR2 SQIVND (reference sequence). Between the trimmed V and J ends, which lost 10 bases and 4 bases, there was a span of 10 bases.